Below are 25 T cell receptor beta chains sequenced from a single sample in a study of post-analysis software for immune sequencing data. Study-wide findings and caveats: There were five or six TRBV segments more frequent in patients than controls, and TRBV5-6, TRBV5-1 and TRBV20-1 were among them.

Tagging with unique molecular identifiers was a feature of the TCR beta cDNA libraries. TCRdb itself ran the PCR reads through MiXCR, one entry per CDR3 protein. The sample records approximately 630,000 distinct CDR3 sequences, around 64% being singletons. These receptors lack a known antigen. Material for sequencing was blood. The receptors were gathered from a girl aged 2 to 9 with multiple sclerosis.

This clonotype was detected only a few times. This chain links TRBV20-1 with TRBJ2-1; weak D call: TRBD2 (6 bases). CDR1 and CDR2 from the germline V gene are DFQATT and SNEGSKA (reference sequence). The V end was cut by 5 bases, the J end by 2 bases, with 16 bases between. CDR3 length: 15 residues. CDR3 sequence reads: CSALVGASAYNEQFF. The CDR3 DNA follows: TGCAGTGCTCTTGTAGGGGCTAGCGCCTACAATGAGCAGTTCTTC.

The sample holds a few counts of this clonotype. The chain combines TRBV9 with TRBJ2-1; 7 nucleotides match TRBD1. Germline assignment: CDR1 SGDLS and CDR2 YYNGEE. The V segment lost 3 bases and the J segment 12 bases; nucleotides outside the gene matches: 9. This CDR3 comprises 13 residues. CDR3 protein: CASSEGAPSAQFF. Written as DNA, the CDR3 is TGTGCCAGCAGCGAGGGGGCTCCATCGGCGCAGTTCTTC.

This clonotype came up a few times. One junction end does not reproduce the germline sequence, and a read error may be involved. The chain carries TRBV27 and TRBJ2-1; D is unresolved. Germline CDR1 is MNHEY and CDR2 is SMNVEV (reference sequence). This CDR3 region has 15 residues. The DNA of the CDR3 is TGTGCCAGCAGTTTGGGTCGGAGCTCCTACAATGGGCAGTTCTTC. Its translation is CASSLGRSSYNGQFF.

This chain uses TRBV20-1 with TRBJ2-3; D unclear. Germline CDR1 is DFQATT and CDR2 is SNEGSKA (reference sequence). With 1 base removed from V and 5 bases from J, the gap between germline ends came to 13 bases. CDR3 length: 14 amino acids. CDR3 nucleotide sequence: TGCAGTGCTAGAGTTGGCGCGGCAGGAGATACGCAGTATTTT. This encodes CSARVGAAGDTQYF.

The chain employs TRBV4-2 and TRBJ2-3; D is possibly TRBD1 (6 bases). The germline gives CDR1 LGHNA, CDR2 YNFKEQ. V lost 7 bases to trimming and J lost 2 bases, with 25 bases between them. CDR3 length: 18 amino acids. The CDR3 here is CASTRGGKSRENTDTQYF. CDR3 nucleotides: TGTGCCAGCACCAGAGGGGGAAAAAGCCGGGAAAACACAGATACGCAGTATTTT.

The chain combines TRBV7-2 with TRBJ2-3, with 8 bases lining up with TRBD2. V shed 5 bases and J 4 bases; nucleotides not matched to a gene: 11. The CDR3 length is 16 residues. Germline CDR1 SGHTA, CDR2 FQGNSA. The CDR3 nucleotides read TGTGCCAGCAGCCCAACTAGCGGCTACACCGCAGATACGCAGTATTTT. It codes for CASSPTSGYTADTQYF. Using reference TRBV7-2 and TRBJ2-3 for the parts outside the CDR3, the full variable domain is GAGVSQSPSNKVTEKGKDVELRCDPISGHTALYWYRQSLGQGLEFLIYFQGNSAPDKSGLPSDRFSAERTGGSVSTLTIQRTQQEDSAVYLCASSPTSGYTADTQYFGPGTRLTVL.

The rearrangement uses TRBV11-2 and TRBJ2-7, with TRBD2 matching over 8 bases. The germline V gene has CDR1 SGHAT and CDR2 FQNNGV. The CDR3 covers 16 residues. The V gene end was trimmed by 5 bases and the J gene end by 3 bases; junction bases not matched to a gene: 12. CDR3 protein: CASSPRGLAGGYEQYF. For the CDR3, the DNA is TGTGCCAGCAGCCCGCGGGGGCTAGCGGGTGGCTACGAGCAGTACTTC.

This sequence joins TRBV7-9 and TRBJ2-7; D not certain. Trimming took off 4 bases at V and 3 bases at J, with 13 bases between the two ends. Germline V gene sequence: CDR1 SEHNR, CDR2 FQNEAQ (reference sequence). The CDR3 extends over 14 amino acids. The CDR3 DNA reads as TGTGCCAGCAGCTCTACGGAAAGGGACTACGAGCAGTACTTC. Protein product: CASSSTERDYEQYF.

This rearrangement joins TRBV5-1 to TRBJ2-5, with 12 bases identical to TRBD2. Germline trimming cut 5 bases from V and 5 bases from J; bases unmatched to any gene: 7. CDR1 and CDR2 (germline): SGHRS, YFSETQ. CDR3 size: 15 residues. CDR3 in amino acids: CASSSSGRAVETQYF. CDR3 nucleotides: TGCGCCAGCAGTTCTAGCGGGAGGGCCGTGGAGACCCAGTACTTC.

The CDR3 protein is CASRRIGLAGDEQFF. CDR3 in DNA: TGCGCCAGCAGAAGGATAGGGCTAGCTGGGGATGAGCAGTTCTTC. V usage is TRBV10-2 and J usage is TRBJ2-1, with D possibly TRBD2 on 5 matching bases. The ends were cut back, 6 bases at V and 8 bases at J, with 20 bases in the middle. The CDR3 totals 15 residues. The germline V gene encodes CDR1 WSHSY and CDR2 SAAADI.

This clonotype was counted between two and nine times. The rearrangement uses TRBV4-1 and TRBJ1-1, with D unclear. The CDR3 loop spans 15 amino acids. V was trimmed by 0 bases and J by 0 bases, leaving 8 bases between them. Germline lookup yields CDR1 MGHRA and CDR2 YSYEKL. The CDR3 DNA sequence: TGCGCCAGCAGCCAAGAAGGCAGCATGAACACTGAAGCTTTCTTT. Protein: CASSQEGSMNTEAFF.

The chain recombines TRBV20-1 with TRBJ2-1; TRBD2 matches 8 bases. Trimming removed 0 bases from V and 0 bases from J; junction bases left unmatched: 7. Looked up from germline, CDR1 is DFQATT and CDR2 is SNEGSKA (reference sequence). This CDR3 contains 17 residues. CDR3 sequence: CSARDSEAGVSYNEQFF. CDR3 in DNA: TGCAGTGCTAGAGATAGTGAAGCGGGGGTCTCCTACAATGAGCAGTTCTTC.

In this sample, this clonotype turned up a few times. This chain links TRBV12-3 or TRBV12-4 with TRBJ1-2; 9 bases match TRBD1. The CDR3 extends over 14 amino acids. V gave up 2 bases and J gave up 8 bases; unmatched junction bases: 6. Written as DNA, the CDR3 is TGTGCCAGCAGTTTAAGGGACAGGGAGGAAGGCTACACCTTC. Protein product: CASSLRDREEGYTF.

The chain uses TRBV7-6 and TRBJ2-3, with no clear D. The V and J ends lost 1 base and 10 bases respectively, with 9 bases between them. The CDR3 contains 12 residues. Germline CDR1 is SGHVS and CDR2 is FNYEAQ. The chain's CDR3 is CASSLVGFAQYF. The CDR3 region has the DNA TGTGCCAGCAGCTTAGTAGGTTTCGCGCAGTATTTT.

This clonotype has a handful of counts. CDR3 sequence reads: CSARTDGPYQETQYF. CDR3 nucleotides: TGCAGTGCTAGAACCGACGGACCCTACCAAGAGACCCAGTACTTC. V and J are TRBV20-1 and TRBJ2-5; the D is unclear. V lost 2 bases to trimming and J lost 0 bases, with 13 bases between them. Germline CDR1 is DFQATT and CDR2 is SNEGSKA (reference sequence). CDR3 length equals 15 residues.

The chain employs TRBV7-2 and TRBJ1-1; 11 nucleotides match TRBD1. CDR1 is SGHTA and CDR2 is FQGNSA in the germline V gene. The CDR3 is made up of 15 amino acids. The V and J ends lost 1 base and 6 bases, in that order; junction bases with no gene match: 4. The CDR3 loop is CASSLGGQGDPEAFF. The CDR3 bases are TGTGCCAGCAGCTTAGGGGGACAGGGGGATCCTGAAGCTTTCTTT.

This clonotype has more than one count but fewer than ten. This rearrangement joins TRBV15 to TRBJ2-7; no clear D. The CDR3 consists of 14 residues. V lost 0 bases and J lost 1, with 7 bases in between. Germline lookup yields CDR1 LNHNV and CDR2 YYDKDF (reference sequence). The CDR3 loop is CATSRDMVSYEQYF. The CDR3 region has the DNA TGTGCCACCAGCAGAGATATGGTGTCCTACGAGCAGTACTTC.

The V gene is TRBV7-2, the J gene TRBJ2-1, with D perhaps TRBD2 (5 bases). The germline gives CDR1 SGHTA, CDR2 FQGNSA. V lost 3 bases and J lost 5, with 11 bases in between. This CDR3 has 14 residues. The CDR3 here is CASSLLTTNNEQFF. DNA of the CDR3: TGTGCCAGCAGCTTGTTGACTACTAACAATGAGCAGTTCTTC.

This clonotype was detected only a few times. The chain carries TRBV3-1 and TRBJ2-1; tentatively, D is TRBD1 or TRBD2 (6 bases each). This CDR3 is built from 16 residues. V was shortened by 1 base and J by 4 bases, with 14 bases between the two germline ends. Germline assignment: CDR1 LGHDT and CDR2 YNNKEL (reference sequence). CDR3 region: CASSQGRGPLYNEQFF. The CDR3 DNA is TGTGCCAGCAGCCAAGGTCGGGGGCCCCTATACAATGAGCAGTTCTTC.

The chain employs TRBV9 and TRBJ1-1; D remains ambiguous. V shed 0 bases and J shed 2 bases, with 8 bases lying between them. This CDR3 has 14 residues. Germline loops: CDR1 SGDLS, CDR2 YYNGEE. The CDR3 nucleotides are TGTGCCAGCAGCGTAGGACATATAAACACTGAAGCTTTCTTT. It translates to CASSVGHINTEAFF.

The rearrangement joins TRBV20-1 to TRBJ2-1, with 12 bases aligning to TRBD2. The CDR3 contains 17 residues. The germline V gene has CDR1 DFQATT and CDR2 SNEGSKA (reference sequence). After removal of 2 bases from V and 9 bases from J, the junction contained 14 bases not matched to a gene. The CDR3 region is CSARSLAGGPIPTEQFF. The CDR3 DNA reads TGCAGTGCTAGATCCCTAGCGGGAGGGCCTATACCTACTGAGCAGTTCTTC.

The chain is built from TRBV7-8 and TRBJ2-4; D is ambiguous. Per germline, CDR1 SGHVS and CDR2 FQNEAQ. The CDR3 sequence is 15 residues long. V lost 1 base and J lost 16, with 23 bases in between. CDR3 in amino acids: CASSLGLSWKETHYF. CDR3 sequence (DNA): TGTGCCAGCAGCTTAGGCCTCAGCTGGAAGGAGACCCATTACTTC. Complete variable domain (other parts from reference TRBV7-8 and TRBJ2-4): GAGVSQSPRYKVAKRGQDVALRCDPISGHVSLFWYQQALGQGPEFLTYFQNEAQLDKSGLPSDRFFAERPEGSVSTLKIQRTQQEDSAVYLCASSLGLSWKETHYFGAGTRLSVL.

This clonotype appeared a few times. The genes are TRBV7-2 and TRBJ1-5; possible D gene TRBD1, 6 bases. Deletions cut 7 bases from V and 3 bases from J, with 10 bases between. CDR3 length: 13 residues. Per germline, CDR1 SGHTA and CDR2 FQGNSA. CDR3 DNA sequence: TGTGCCAGCAACACAGGGCTCAATCAGCCCCAGCATTTT. As protein: CASNTGLNQPQHF.

This clonotype has a handful of counts. The V gene is TRBV12-3 or TRBV12-4, the J gene TRBJ2-3, with 11 bases that match TRBD1. This CDR3 is 16 amino acids long. V shed 5 bases, J shed 6 bases, and the junction held 10 bases outside the gene matches. CDR3 in DNA: TGTGCCAGCAGTCCTCTACCGGGACAGGGGGAGGATACGCAGTATTTT. The encoded protein is CASSPLPGQGEDTQYF.

This chain joins TRBV4-1 and TRBJ2-1; TRBD2 agrees at 7 bases. Unmatched junction bases numbered 20, after V lost 4 bases and J lost 8 bases. The CDR3 has 18 amino acids. Germline assignment: CDR1 MGHRA and CDR2 YSYEKL. CDR3 loop: CASSLRPDTREYGDEQFF. The CDR3 DNA is TGCGCCAGCAGCCTTAGACCCGATACGCGGGAGTATGGGGATGAGCAGTTCTTC.